The entry below describes one T cell receptor (beta chain). Its cognate antigen is unknown. This entry is derived from a study of OX40 agonist ivuxolimab in advanced cancers. Study overall: Patients with hepatocellular carcinoma, melanoma, renal cell or head and neck cancer made up the dose-escalation patients. General study results and limits: Low normalized T-cell clonal expansion was also seen in some nonresponders.

Method: immunoSEQ multiplex PCR; TCRdb's copy keeps in-frame clones and lacks some. In the table there are around 58,000 clones, less than 90% of which are singletons. This material consisted of CD4+ or CD8+ T cells sorted from blood, taken in a trial of the OX40 agonist ivuxolimab. This receptor was identified in an adult with an advanced solid tumor such as melanoma, head and neck, liver or kidney cancer.

The CDR3 DNA reads as TGTGCCAGCAGAAGGACTAGCGGGAGACGCGAGCAGTACTTC. Translated, it gives CASRRTSGRREQYF. The chain carries TRBV2 and TRBJ2-7; 13 bases align to TRBD2. The CDR3 loop spans 14 amino acids. V lost 6 bases to trimming and J lost 6 bases; unmatched junction nucleotides: 5. Germline CDR1 is SNHLY and CDR2 is FYNNEI.